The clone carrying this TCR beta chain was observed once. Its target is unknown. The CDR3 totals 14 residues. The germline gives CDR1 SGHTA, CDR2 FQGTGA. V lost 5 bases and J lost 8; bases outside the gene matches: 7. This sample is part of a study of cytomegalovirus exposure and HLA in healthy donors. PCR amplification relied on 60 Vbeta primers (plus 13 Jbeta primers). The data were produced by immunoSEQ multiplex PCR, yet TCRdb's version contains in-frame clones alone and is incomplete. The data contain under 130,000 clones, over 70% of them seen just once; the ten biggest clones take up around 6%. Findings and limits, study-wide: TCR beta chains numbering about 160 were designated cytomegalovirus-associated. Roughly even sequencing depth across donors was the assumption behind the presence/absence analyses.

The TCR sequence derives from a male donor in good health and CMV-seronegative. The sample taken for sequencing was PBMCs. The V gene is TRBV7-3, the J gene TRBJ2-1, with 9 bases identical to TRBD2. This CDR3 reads CASSPLVAGDEQFF. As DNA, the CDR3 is TGTGCCAGCAGCCCTCTAGTAGCGGGAGATGAGCAGTTCTTC.